Listed below are T cell receptor beta chains from one sample, sequenced in a study of blood T cell repertoires in COVID-19. The table came from immunoSEQ multiplex PCR; TCRdb's copy has only in-frame clones and leaves some out. The sample shows tens of thousands of clones, around 81% of them seen only once. The sample comprised peripheral blood. These receptors were collected from a woman older than 75 with COVID-19, enrolled during active disease. The CDR3 runs from the conserved cysteine through the conserved F or W. Fields, in order: CDR3 length, V gene, J gene, D gene, CDR3 protein. The D gene is left open where the match is weak.

CDR3 length: 16; V gene: TRBV2; J gene: TRBJ2-1; D gene: TRBD1; CDR3 protein: CASSAPGQVSYNEQFF
CDR3 length: 17; V gene: TRBV19; J gene: TRBJ1-2; D gene: NA; CDR3 protein: CASSIYVGEAGSYGYTF
CDR3 length: 11; V gene: TRBV10-3; J gene: TRBJ2-3; D gene: NA; CDR3 protein: CAISDSDTQYF
CDR3 length: 13; V gene: TRBV13; J gene: TRBJ2-5; D gene: TRBD1; CDR3 protein: CASRWTGQETQYF
CDR3 length: 12; V gene: TRBV7-2; J gene: TRBJ2-3; D gene: NA; CDR3 protein: CASSPSTDTQYF
CDR3 length: 15; V gene: TRBV27; J gene: TRBJ2-5; D gene: NA; CDR3 protein: CASSSYGTPQETQYF
CDR3 length: 17; V gene: TRBV19; J gene: TRBJ2-1; D gene: TRBD2; CDR3 protein: CASSIIRLAGTYNEQFF
CDR3 length: 13; V gene: TRBV2; J gene: TRBJ2-3; D gene: TRBD2; CDR3 protein: CATGTSGRDTQYF
CDR3 length: 21; V gene: TRBV15; J gene: TRBJ2-3; D gene: TRBD2; CDR3 protein: CATSSAIFRASGMFATDTQYF
CDR3 length: 14; V gene: TRBV27; J gene: TRBJ2-7; D gene: TRBD2; CDR3 protein: CASSPTSGRSEQYF
CDR3 length: 13; V gene: TRBV28; J gene: TRBJ1-2; D gene: NA; CDR3 protein: CASSLTGSFGYTF
CDR3 length: 14; V gene: TRBV10-2; J gene: TRBJ2-1; D gene: NA; CDR3 protein: CASMAGISYNEQFF
CDR3 length: 15; V gene: TRBV3-1/TRBV3-2; J gene: TRBJ1-4; D gene: TRBD1; CDR3 protein: CASSQVRTGGKKLFF
CDR3 length: 16; V gene: TRBV6-6; J gene: TRBJ1-6; D gene: NA; CDR3 protein: CASSLRGAGQNSPLHF
CDR3 length: 16; V gene: TRBV2; J gene: TRBJ2-3; D gene: NA; CDR3 protein: CASSEWAHTAPDTQYF
CDR3 length: 12; V gene: TRBV27; J gene: TRBJ2-1; D gene: TRBD2; CDR3 protein: CASTSSGNEQFF
CDR3 length: 14; V gene: TRBV5-1; J gene: TRBJ1-1; D gene: NA; CDR3 protein: CASSYSGGTTEAFF
CDR3 length: 15; V gene: TRBV6-5; J gene: TRBJ2-3; D gene: NA; CDR3 protein: CASSYSAGLQDTQYF
CDR3 length: 14; V gene: TRBV28; J gene: TRBJ1-1; D gene: NA; CDR3 protein: CASSFLLLSREAFF
CDR3 length: 15; V gene: TRBV29-1; J gene: TRBJ2-3; D gene: TRBD2; CDR3 protein: CSVEIPSGLGDTQYF
CDR3 length: 16; V gene: TRBV5-6; J gene: TRBJ2-1; D gene: NA; CDR3 protein: CASSLKILVFSNEQFF
CDR3 length: 14; V gene: TRBV5-1; J gene: TRBJ1-5; D gene: NA; CDR3 protein: CASSADSSNQPQHF
CDR3 length: 15; V gene: TRBV30; J gene: TRBJ1-2; D gene: NA; CDR3 protein: CAWSAGLELNYGYTF
CDR3 length: 16; V gene: TRBV4-2; J gene: TRBJ2-2; D gene: TRBD2; CDR3 protein: CASSRKLAGGTGELFF
CDR3 length: 15; V gene: TRBV23-1; J gene: TRBJ2-2; D gene: NA; CDR3 protein: CASSRSGAVTGELFF
CDR3 length: 15; V gene: TRBV21-1; J gene: TRBJ1-5; D gene: NA; CDR3 protein: CASIIKGPGGGPQHF
CDR3 length: 13; V gene: TRBV29-1; J gene: TRBJ2-1; D gene: TRBD2; CDR3 protein: CSVDTSGSNEQFF
CDR3 length: 12; V gene: TRBV5-6; J gene: TRBJ1-1; D gene: NA; CDR3 protein: CASSGGRGSTFF
CDR3 length: 16; V gene: TRBV7-3; J gene: TRBJ2-6; D gene: TRBD2; CDR3 protein: CASSYLAGAGANVLTF
CDR3 length: 13; V gene: TRBV27; J gene: TRBJ1-1; D gene: NA; CDR3 protein: CASSLTENTEAFF
CDR3 length: 16; V gene: TRBV5-1; J gene: TRBJ2-5; D gene: TRBD2; CDR3 protein: CASSLVLAGGLETQYF
CDR3 length: 15; V gene: TRBV7-9; J gene: TRBJ2-7; D gene: NA; CDR3 protein: CASSLAPGSSYEQYF
CDR3 length: 15; V gene: TRBV9; J gene: TRBJ2-1; D gene: TRBD1; CDR3 protein: CASSAGQGYGDEQFF
CDR3 length: 15; V gene: TRBV6-5; J gene: TRBJ2-1; D gene: NA; CDR3 protein: CASSLKATGSNEQFF
CDR3 length: 16; V gene: TRBV30; J gene: TRBJ2-1; D gene: NA; CDR3 protein: CAWSRYSDSPYNEQFF
CDR3 length: 16; V gene: TRBV3-1/TRBV3-2; J gene: TRBJ2-6; D gene: NA; CDR3 protein: CASSQDTGSGANVLTF
CDR3 length: 15; V gene: TRBV6-5; J gene: TRBJ1-1; D gene: TRBD1; CDR3 protein: CASSKTGASNTEAFF
CDR3 length: 13; V gene: TRBV19; J gene: TRBJ1-6; D gene: NA; CDR3 protein: CASSGQGNSPLHF
CDR3 length: 13; V gene: TRBV6-5; J gene: TRBJ1-1; D gene: NA; CDR3 protein: CASSRQMNTEAFF
CDR3 length: 15; V gene: TRBV6-5; J gene: TRBJ1-2; D gene: TRBD1; CDR3 protein: CASRSPGQGFYGYTF
CDR3 length: 14; V gene: TRBV7-8; J gene: TRBJ2-5; D gene: TRBD2; CDR3 protein: CASSSGLARETQYF
CDR3 length: 13; V gene: TRBV30; J gene: TRBJ2-1; D gene: NA; CDR3 protein: CAWSRGFGREQFF
CDR3 length: 13; V gene: TRBV7-3; J gene: TRBJ2-1; D gene: TRBD2; CDR3 protein: CASSQDSTGGWFF
CDR3 length: 15; V gene: TRBV2; J gene: TRBJ1-5; D gene: NA; CDR3 protein: CASSTRGGSNQPQHF
CDR3 length: 15; V gene: TRBV5-5; J gene: TRBJ2-2; D gene: NA; CDR3 protein: CASRGITGSAGELFF
CDR3 length: 13; V gene: TRBV7-8; J gene: TRBJ2-7; D gene: TRBD1; CDR3 protein: CASSQRQGYEQYF
CDR3 length: 12; V gene: TRBV10-2; J gene: TRBJ2-3; D gene: NA; CDR3 protein: CASSQGADTQYF
CDR3 length: 19; V gene: TRBV7-3; J gene: TRBJ2-2; D gene: NA; CDR3 protein: CASSSPRGLPSGPTGELFF
CDR3 length: 16; V gene: TRBV2; J gene: TRBJ2-1; D gene: NA; CDR3 protein: CASSVQSGVQGNEQFF
CDR3 length: 15; V gene: TRBV6-2/TRBV6-3; J gene: TRBJ2-1; D gene: TRBD2; CDR3 protein: CASSTLAGGRNEQFF
CDR3 length: 13; V gene: TRBV30; J gene: TRBJ2-7; D gene: NA; CDR3 protein: CAWSVGQAYEQYF
CDR3 length: 15; V gene: TRBV28; J gene: TRBJ2-7; D gene: NA; CDR3 protein: CASSLRGLANYEQYF
CDR3 length: 13; V gene: TRBV30; J gene: TRBJ1-1; D gene: NA; CDR3 protein: CAWRRFMNTEAFF
CDR3 length: 15; V gene: TRBV30; J gene: TRBJ2-3; D gene: TRBD2; CDR3 protein: CAWSLGGTSLDTQYF
CDR3 length: 16; V gene: TRBV7-8; J gene: TRBJ1-3; D gene: NA; CDR3 protein: CASSRGRGRSGNTIYF